Here is one TCR beta chain with its context. The method was immunoSEQ multiplex PCR; TCRdb's version includes in-frame clones alone and lacks a portion of them. The repertoire holds roughly 30,000 clones, approximately 90% seen once, with under 4% in the top ten. This record belongs to a study of T cell changes during pregnancy in multiple sclerosis. J was trimmed by 8 bases and V by 3 bases; bases with no gene match: 9. Germline V gene sequence: CDR1 SGHDT, CDR2 YYEEEE. This CDR3 has 16 residues. Specimen: CD4+ T cells from peripheral blood mononuclear cells, collected in the first trimester of pregnancy. The chain has TRBV5-6 and TRBJ2-1; TRBD2 matches 12 bases. This receptor was obtained from a female donor in good health, enrolled as a control in a pregnancy study. CDR3 sequence reads: CASSSLLAGGIDEQFF. CDR3 coding DNA: TGTGCCAGCAGCTCGCTACTAGCGGGGGGTATAGATGAGCAGTTCTTC.